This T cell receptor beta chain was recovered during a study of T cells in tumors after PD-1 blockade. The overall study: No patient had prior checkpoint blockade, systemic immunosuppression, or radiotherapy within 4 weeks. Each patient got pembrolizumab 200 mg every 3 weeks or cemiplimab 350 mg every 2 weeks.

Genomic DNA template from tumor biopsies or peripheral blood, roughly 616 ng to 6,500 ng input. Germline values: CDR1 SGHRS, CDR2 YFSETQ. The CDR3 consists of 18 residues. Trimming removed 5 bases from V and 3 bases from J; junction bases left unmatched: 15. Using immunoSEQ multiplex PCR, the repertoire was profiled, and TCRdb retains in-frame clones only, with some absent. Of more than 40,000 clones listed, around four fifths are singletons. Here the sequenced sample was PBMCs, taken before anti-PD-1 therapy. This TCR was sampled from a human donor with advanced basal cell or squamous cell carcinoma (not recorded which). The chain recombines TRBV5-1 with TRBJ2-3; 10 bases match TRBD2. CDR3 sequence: CASRPDKLAGGVTDTQYF. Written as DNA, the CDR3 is TGCGCCAGCAGACCTGACAAGTTAGCGGGAGGAGTTACAGATACGCAGTATTTT. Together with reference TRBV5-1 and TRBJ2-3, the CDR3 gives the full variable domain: KAGVTQTPRYLIKTRGQQVTLSCSPISGHRSVSWYQQTPGQGLQFLFEYFSETQRNKGNFPGRFSGRQFSNSRSEMNVSTLELGDSALYLCASRPDKLAGGVTDTQYFGPGTRLTVL.